This is a list of T cell receptor beta chains from one sample in a study of T cell responses to AZD1222 COVID-19 vaccine. Assay used: immunoSEQ multiplex PCR; TCRdb lists only in-frame clones, some missing. The table includes under 150,000 clones, 80% to 90% detected once. This material consisted of peripheral blood, taken 28 days after the second AZD1222 dose. These receptors all stem from an adult who received the AZD1222 COVID-19 vaccine. Both conserved end residues are part of each CDR3. The D gene is left open where the match is weak. Size tells how often a clone was seen (once, few, many) or the class of an expanded clone, and some rows leave it out.

V	size	J	D	DNA	CDR3
TRBV2	.	TRBJ2-7	TRBD1	TGTGCCAGCAGGGAAGGGACAGGGAATTCCTACGAGCAGTACTTC	CASREGTGNSYEQYF
TRBV6-6	.	TRBJ2-5	TRBD2	TGTGCCAGCAGGCCCCCATCGGGGGGGCGGGAGACCCAGTACTTC	CASRPPSGGRETQYF
TRBV28	once	TRBJ2-3	TRBD2	TGTGCCAGCAGTCCCCCGCGCGGGGGGAACACAGATACGCAGTATTTT	CASSPPRGGNTDTQYF
TRBV2	.	TRBJ1-6	.	TGTGCCAGCTGGACAGAATATTCACCCCTCCACTTT	CASWTEYSPLHF
TRBV18	.	TRBJ2-2	TRBD2	TGTGCCAGCTCACCCGCTAGCGGGGCCCCGCGAAACACCGGGGAGCTGTTTTTT	CASSPASGAPRNTGELFF
TRBV7-6	.	TRBJ1-5	.	TGTGCCGGGGGAGGGGGGCAATTTGGCAATCAGCCCCAGCATTTT	CAGGGGQFGNQPQHF
TRBV6-5	.	TRBJ1-1	.	TGTGCCAGCAGTTACTCGCAGGGGCACACTGAAGCTTTCTTT	CASSYSQGHTEAFF
TRBV18	.	TRBJ1-2	.	TGTGCCAGCTCACCCAAGGGGGACTATGGCTACACCTTC	CASSPKGDYGYTF
TRBV14	.	TRBJ1-4	.	TGTGCCAGCAGCCAAGCCCTAACAGCAACTAATGAAAAACTGTTTTTT	CASSQALTATNEKLFF
TRBV5-1	.	TRBJ1-6	.	TGCGCCAGCAGCTCCGACAGTTCCTATAATTCACCCCTCCACTTT	CASSSDSSYNSPLHF
TRBV7-2	.	TRBJ2-7	TRBD1	TGTGCCAGCAGCTTAGGGTACAGGGGAGCCTACGAGCAGTACTTC	CASSLGYRGAYEQYF
TRBV5-4	.	TRBJ2-2	.	TGTGCCAGCAGCCGCGTCGGGAACACCGGGGAGCTGTTTTTT	CASSRVGNTGELFF
TRBV9	once	TRBJ2-1	.	TGTGCCAGCAGCGTATCCGGGACACTACCCAGCTCCTACAATGAGCAGTTCTTC	CASSVSGTLPSSYNEQFF
TRBV5-1	.	TRBJ2-1	TRBD2	TGCCCCCCCCGCCCCCGGGGGGGGGACACATACAATGAGCAGTTCTTC	CPPRPRGGDTYNEQFF
TRBV5-1	.	TRBJ2-3	.	TGCGCCAGCAGCTTGGGCTCTGCTAGATCCACAGATACGCAGTATTTT	CASSLGSARSTDTQYF
TRBV15	.	TRBJ1-1	.	TGTGCCACCAGCAGTTCAGGGTTCGGGCACACTGAAGCTTTCTTT	CATSSSGFGHTEAFF
TRBV4-1	.	TRBJ1-4	.	TGCGCCAGCAGCCCTCTCCCAGCGAGAGAAAAACTGTTTTTT	CASSPLPAREKLFF
TRBV6-2/TRBV6-3	.	TRBJ2-7	.	TGTGCCAGCAGTTATCACCCCTACGACGGCTACGAGCAGTACTTC	CASSYHPYDGYEQYF